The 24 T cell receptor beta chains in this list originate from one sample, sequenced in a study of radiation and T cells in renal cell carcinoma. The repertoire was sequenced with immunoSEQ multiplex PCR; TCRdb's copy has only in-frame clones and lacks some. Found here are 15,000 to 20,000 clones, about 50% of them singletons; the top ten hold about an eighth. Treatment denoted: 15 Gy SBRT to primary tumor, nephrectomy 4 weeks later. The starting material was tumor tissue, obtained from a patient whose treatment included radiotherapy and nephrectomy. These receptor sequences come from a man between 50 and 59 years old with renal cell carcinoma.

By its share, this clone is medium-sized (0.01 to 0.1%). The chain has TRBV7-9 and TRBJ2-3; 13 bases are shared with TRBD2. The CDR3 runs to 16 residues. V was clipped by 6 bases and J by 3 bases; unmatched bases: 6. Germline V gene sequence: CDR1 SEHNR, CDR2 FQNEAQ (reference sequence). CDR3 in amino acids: CASRDGLAGVTDTQYF. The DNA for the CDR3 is TGTGCCAGCAGGGACGGACTAGCGGGAGTTACAGATACGCAGTATTTT.

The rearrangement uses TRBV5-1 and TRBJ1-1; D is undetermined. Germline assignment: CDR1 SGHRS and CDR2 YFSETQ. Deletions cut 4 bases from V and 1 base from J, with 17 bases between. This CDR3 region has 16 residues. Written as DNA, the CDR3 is TGCGCCAGCAGCCGCGTCGGGGTTGGCAAGAACACTGAAGCTTTCTTT. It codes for CASSRVGVGKNTEAFF.

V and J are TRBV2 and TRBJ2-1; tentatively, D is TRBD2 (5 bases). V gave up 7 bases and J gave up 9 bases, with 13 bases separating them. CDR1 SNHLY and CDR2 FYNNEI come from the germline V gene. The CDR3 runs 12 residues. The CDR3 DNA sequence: TGTGCCAGCACCACACTAGGCATTGAGCAGTTCTTC. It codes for CASTTLGIEQFF.

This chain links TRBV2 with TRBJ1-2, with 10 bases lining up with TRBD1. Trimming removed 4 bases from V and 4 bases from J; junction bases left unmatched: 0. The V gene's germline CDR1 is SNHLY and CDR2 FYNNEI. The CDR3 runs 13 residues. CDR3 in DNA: TGTGCCAGCAGTGGGGACAGGGGCTATGGCTACACCTTC. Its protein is CASSGDRGYGYTF.

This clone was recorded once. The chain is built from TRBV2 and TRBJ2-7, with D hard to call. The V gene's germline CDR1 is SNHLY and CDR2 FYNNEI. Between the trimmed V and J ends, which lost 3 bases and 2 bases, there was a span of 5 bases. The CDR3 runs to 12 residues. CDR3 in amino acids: CASSDLTYEQYF. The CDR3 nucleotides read TGTGCCAGCAGTGACTTAACCTACGAGCAGTACTTC. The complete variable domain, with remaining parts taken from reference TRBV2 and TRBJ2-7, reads EPEVTQTPSHQVTQMGQEVILRCVPISNHLYFYWYRQILGQKVEFLVSFYNNEISEKSEIFDDQFSVERPDGSNFTLKIRSTKLEDSAMYFCASSDLTYEQYFGPGTRLTVT.

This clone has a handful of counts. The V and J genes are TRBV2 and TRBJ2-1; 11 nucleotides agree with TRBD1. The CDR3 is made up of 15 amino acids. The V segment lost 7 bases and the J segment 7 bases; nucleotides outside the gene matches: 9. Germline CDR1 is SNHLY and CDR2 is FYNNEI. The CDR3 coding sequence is TGTGCCAGCATCCCCGGACAGGGGGCGCGGAATGAGCAGTTCTTC. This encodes CASIPGQGARNEQFF.

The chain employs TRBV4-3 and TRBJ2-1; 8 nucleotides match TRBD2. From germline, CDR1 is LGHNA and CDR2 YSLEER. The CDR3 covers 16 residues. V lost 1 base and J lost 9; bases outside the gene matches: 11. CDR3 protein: CASSQVGAGGQGEQFF. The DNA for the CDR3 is TGCGCCAGCAGCCAAGTCGGGGCGGGGGGCCAGGGTGAGCAGTTCTTC.

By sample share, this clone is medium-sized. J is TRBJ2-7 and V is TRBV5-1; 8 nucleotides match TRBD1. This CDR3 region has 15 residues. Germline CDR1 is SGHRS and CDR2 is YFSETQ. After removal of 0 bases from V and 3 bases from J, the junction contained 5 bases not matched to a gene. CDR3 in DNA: TGCGCCAGCAGCTTGGGAGGTACAGGGGGCTACGAGCAGTACTTC. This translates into CASSLGGTGGYEQYF.

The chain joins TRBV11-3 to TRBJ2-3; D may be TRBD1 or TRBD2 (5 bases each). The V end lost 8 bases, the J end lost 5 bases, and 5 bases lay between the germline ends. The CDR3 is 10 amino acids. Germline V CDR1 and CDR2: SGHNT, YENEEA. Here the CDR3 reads CASGGDTQYF. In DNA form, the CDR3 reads TGTGCCAGCGGGGGAGATACGCAGTATTTT.

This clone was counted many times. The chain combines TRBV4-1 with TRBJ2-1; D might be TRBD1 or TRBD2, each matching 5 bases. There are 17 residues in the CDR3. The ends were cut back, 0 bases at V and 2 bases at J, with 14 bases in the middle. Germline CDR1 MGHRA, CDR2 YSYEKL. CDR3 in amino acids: CASSQEGTASPYNEQFF. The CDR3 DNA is TGCGCCAGCAGCCAAGAAGGGACGGCTAGCCCCTACAATGAGCAGTTCTTC.

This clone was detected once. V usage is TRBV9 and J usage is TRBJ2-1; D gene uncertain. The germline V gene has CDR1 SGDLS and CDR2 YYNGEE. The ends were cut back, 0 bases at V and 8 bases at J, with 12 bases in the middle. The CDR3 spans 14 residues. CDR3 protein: CASSVDDLRDEQFF. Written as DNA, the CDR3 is TGTGCCAGCAGCGTAGATGACCTCCGGGATGAGCAGTTCTTC.

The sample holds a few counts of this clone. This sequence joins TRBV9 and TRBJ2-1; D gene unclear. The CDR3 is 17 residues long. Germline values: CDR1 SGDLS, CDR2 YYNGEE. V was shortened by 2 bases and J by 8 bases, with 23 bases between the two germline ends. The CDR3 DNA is TGTGCCAGCAGCGTCGTTGCGGCCTTCGTGCGTCGGGATGAGCAGTTCTTC. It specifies CASSVVAAFVRRDEQFF.

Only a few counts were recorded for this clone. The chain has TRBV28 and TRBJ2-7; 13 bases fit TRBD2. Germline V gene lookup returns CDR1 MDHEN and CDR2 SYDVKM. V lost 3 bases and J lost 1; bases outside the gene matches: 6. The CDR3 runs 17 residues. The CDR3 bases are TGTGCCAGCAGTTTGGAACTAGCGGGGGGGACGTCCTACGAGCAGTACTTC. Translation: CASSLELAGGTSYEQYF. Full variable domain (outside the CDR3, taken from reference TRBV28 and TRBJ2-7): DVKVTQSSRYLVKRTGEKVFLECVQDMDHENMFWYRQDPGLGLRLIYFSYDVKMKEKGDIPEGYSVSREKKERFSLILESASTNQTSMYLCASSLELAGGTSYEQYFGPGTRLTVT.

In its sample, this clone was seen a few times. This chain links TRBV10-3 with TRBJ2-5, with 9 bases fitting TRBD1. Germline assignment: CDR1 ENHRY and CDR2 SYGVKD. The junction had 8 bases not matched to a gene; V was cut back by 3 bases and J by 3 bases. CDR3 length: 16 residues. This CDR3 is CAISDPGQGFEETQYF. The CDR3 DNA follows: TGTGCCATCAGTGATCCGGGACAGGGTTTTGAAGAGACCCAGTACTTC.

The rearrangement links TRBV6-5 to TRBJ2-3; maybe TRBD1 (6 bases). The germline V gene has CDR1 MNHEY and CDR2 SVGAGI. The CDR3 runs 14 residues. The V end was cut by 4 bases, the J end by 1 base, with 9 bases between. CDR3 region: CASSFRQGTDTQYF. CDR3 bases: TGTGCCAGCAGTTTTCGACAGGGCACAGATACGCAGTATTTT.

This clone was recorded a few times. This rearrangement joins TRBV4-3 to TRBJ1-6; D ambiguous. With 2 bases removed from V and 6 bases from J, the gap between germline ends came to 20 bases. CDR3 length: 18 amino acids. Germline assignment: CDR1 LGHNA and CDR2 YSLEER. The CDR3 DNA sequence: TGCGCCAGCAGCCAATCTAGCTCGGGCTCAGCTCGTAATTCACCCCTCCACTTT. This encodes CASSQSSSGSARNSPLHF.

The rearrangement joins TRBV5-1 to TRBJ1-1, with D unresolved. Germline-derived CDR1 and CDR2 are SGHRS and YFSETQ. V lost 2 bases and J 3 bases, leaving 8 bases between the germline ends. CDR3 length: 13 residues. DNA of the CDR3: TGCGCCAGCAGCTTTACCGAGGACACTGAAGCTTTCTTT. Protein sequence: CASSFTEDTEAFF.

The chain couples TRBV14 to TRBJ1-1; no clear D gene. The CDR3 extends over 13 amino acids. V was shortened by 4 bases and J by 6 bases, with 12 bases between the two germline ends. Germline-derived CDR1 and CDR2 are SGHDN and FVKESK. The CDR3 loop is CASSPSSGAEAFF. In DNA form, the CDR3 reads TGTGCCAGCAGCCCCTCGAGCGGCGCTGAAGCTTTCTTT.

Here the CDR3 reads CASSLDRYEQYF. CDR3 DNA sequence: TGCGCCAGCAGCTTGGATCGCTACGAGCAGTACTTC. This chain links TRBV5-1 with TRBJ2-7, with D uncertain. Trimming left V 0 bases short and J 3 bases short, with 4 bases between. The germline CDR1 and CDR2 sequences are SGHRS and YFSETQ. The CDR3 length is 12 residues.

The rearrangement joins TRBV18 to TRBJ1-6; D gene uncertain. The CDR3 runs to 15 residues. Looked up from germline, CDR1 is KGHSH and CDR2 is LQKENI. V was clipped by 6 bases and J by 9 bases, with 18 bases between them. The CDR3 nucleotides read TGTGCCAGCTCCCTGCGAGGAGACGAGATTTCACCCCTCCACTTT. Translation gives CASSLRGDEISPLHF.

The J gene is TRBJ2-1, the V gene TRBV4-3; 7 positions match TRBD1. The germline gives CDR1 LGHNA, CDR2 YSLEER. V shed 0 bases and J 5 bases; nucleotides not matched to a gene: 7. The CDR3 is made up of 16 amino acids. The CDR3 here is CASSQDLWQGDNEQFF. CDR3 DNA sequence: TGCGCCAGCAGCCAAGACTTGTGGCAGGGGGACAATGAGCAGTTCTTC.

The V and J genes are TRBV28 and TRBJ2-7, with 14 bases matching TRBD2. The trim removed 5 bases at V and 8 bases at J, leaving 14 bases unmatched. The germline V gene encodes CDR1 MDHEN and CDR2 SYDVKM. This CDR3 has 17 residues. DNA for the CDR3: TGTGCCAGCAGTCCGGGACTAGCGGGAGAATCCGGGGGCAAGCAGTACTTC. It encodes CASSPGLAGESGGKQYF.

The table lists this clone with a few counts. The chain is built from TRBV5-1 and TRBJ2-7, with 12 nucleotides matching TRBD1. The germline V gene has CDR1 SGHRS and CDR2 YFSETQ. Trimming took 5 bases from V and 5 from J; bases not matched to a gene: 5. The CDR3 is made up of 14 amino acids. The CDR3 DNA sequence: TGCGCCAGCAGACAGGGACAGGGGGCAGACGAGCAGTACTTC. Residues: CASRQGQGADEQYF. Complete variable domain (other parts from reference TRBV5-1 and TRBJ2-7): KAGVTQTPRYLIKTRGQQVTLSCSPISGHRSVSWYQQTPGQGLQFLFEYFSETQRNKGNFPGRFSGRQFSNSRSEMNVSTLELGDSALYLCASRQGQGADEQYFGPGTRLTVT.

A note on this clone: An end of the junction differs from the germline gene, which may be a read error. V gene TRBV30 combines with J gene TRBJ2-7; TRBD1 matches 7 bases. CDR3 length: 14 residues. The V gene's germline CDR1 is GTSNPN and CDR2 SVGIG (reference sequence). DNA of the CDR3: TGTGCCTGGAGTGTAGAACGGACAGGCTTATTCGCCAACTTC. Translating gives CAWSVERTGLFANF.